The 30 T cell receptor beta chains given below trace back to one sample, sequenced in a study of prognosis after radiotherapy for stage I lung cancer (dated by TCRdb to about 2021). Sequencing was performed on an Illumina HiSeq 3000. Two rounds of multiplex PCR were used to amplify the TCR beta CDR3 region from genomic DNA. In the first round of PCR, primers specific to each TRBV and TRBJ gene were used, and the primer sequences are filed in Chinese patent CN105087789A. TCRdb took the public reads, trimmed them with fastp at Q25, ran MiXCR for clone calling and kept in-frame beta chains. Rows matching on CDR3 protein sequence are summarized as one entry with the most common DNA and genes. This sample lists 50,000 to 75,000 distinct CDR3 sequences; around 27% were detected once. The biggest ten clones account for 7.5% of the sample. The material was PBMCs, obtained before or after stereotactic body radiation therapy (not recorded which). The receptors here all came from a donor aged 50 or older with non-small cell lung cancer.

This clonotype was counted many times. This CDR3 is CASSSGRQGTNEKLFF. DNA for the CDR3: TGTGCCAGCAGTTCGGGTCGACAGGGAACTAATGAAAAACTGTTTTTT. The chain links TRBV6-2 or TRBV6-3 to TRBJ1-4, with 7 bases identical to TRBD1. V lost 4 bases to trimming and J lost 1 base; unmatched junction nucleotides: 6. This CDR3 is built from 16 residues. Germline V gene sequence: CDR1 MNHEY, CDR2 SVGEGT.

In regard to this clonotype: One base away lies a much larger clone, so this may be a sequencing read error. This sequence joins TRBV18 and TRBJ2-5, with 8 positions matching TRBD2. Losses at the gene ends were 3 bases for V and 7 bases for J; bases not matched to a gene: 7. CDR3 size: 14 residues. Looked up from germline, CDR1 is KGHSH and CDR2 is LQKENI. The CDR3 bases are TGTGCCAGCTCACCTTCCGAAGCGGGAGTGACCCAGTACTTC. Amino acids: CASSPSEAGVTQYF. Filled out from reference TRBV18 and TRBJ2-5, the complete variable domain reads NAGVMQNPRHLVRRRGQEARLRCSPMKGHSHVYWYRQLPEEGLKFMVYLQKENIIDESGMPKERFSAEFPKEGPSILRIQQVVRGDSAAYFCASSPSEAGVTQYFGPGTRLLVL.

V is TRBV2 and J is TRBJ1-5, with TRBD1 as a possible D gene (5 bases). This CDR3 is 15 amino acids long. Trimming cost V 3 bases and J 2 bases, with 11 bases left between them. CDR1 is SNHLY and CDR2 is FYNNEI in the germline V gene. CDR3 nucleotides: TGTGCCAGCAGTGACCCCAGGGACGGCAATCAGCCCCAGCATTTT. It specifies CASSDPRDGNQPQHF.

Worth noting for this clonotype: A far more abundant clone sits one base away, making this likely a read error. DNA of the CDR3: TGTGACAGCGGTGAGGGGACTAGCGTGTATGGCTACACCTTC. It specifies CDSGEGTSVYGYTF. The chain has TRBV6-4 and TRBJ1-2, with D perhaps matching TRBD1 (5 bases). CDR1 and CDR2 (germline): MRHNA, SNTAGT. This CDR3 contains 14 residues.

This clonotype was recorded at least ten times. V and J are TRBV24-1 and TRBJ2-4; TRBD1 matches at 12 bases. The V gene's germline CDR1 is KGHDR and CDR2 SFDVKD. The junction had 9 bases not matched to a gene; V was cut back by 4 bases and J by 6 bases. The CDR3 is 17 amino acids. The CDR3 sequence is CATSDPRDRGLGNIQYF. CDR3 DNA sequence: TGTGCCACCAGTGACCCCCGGGACAGGGGGCTGGGAAACATTCAGTACTTC.

This clonotype came up many times. This chain uses TRBV30 with TRBJ2-3; TRBD2 might be the D (5 bases). Per the germline V gene, CDR1 is GTSNPN and CDR2 is SVGIG (reference sequence). The CDR3 has 13 amino acids. With 1 base removed from V and 8 bases from J, the gap between germline ends came to 13 bases. DNA for the CDR3: TGTGCCTGGAGTGCCGGGTCTAGCACTACGCAGTATTTT. This translates into CAWSAGSSTTQYF.

A note on this clonotype: This may be a read error: a much more frequent sequence differs by one nucleotide. The chain couples TRBV7-2 to TRBJ1-5, with 8 bases that match TRBD1. The CDR3 covers 15 residues. Germline V CDR1 and CDR2: SGHTA, FQGNSA. CDR3 DNA: TGTGCCAGCAGCCCGACAGGGGTTAGTATTCAGCACCAGCATTTT. The encoded protein is CASSPTGVSIQHQHF.

Turning to this clonotype: One end of the junction does not line up with germline, which may come from a read error. This rearrangement joins TRBV6-9 to TRBJ2-1; 7 nucleotides line up with TRBD1. CDR1 and CDR2 (germline): MNHGY, SVAAGI. The CDR3 loop spans 14 amino acids. CDR3 sequence reads: CASSSQGSGNGQFF. The CDR3 DNA is TGTGCCAGCAGTTCACAGGGGTCTGGGAATGGGCAGTTCTTC.

This clonotype was observed once. A far larger clone is just one base off, so this is likely a read error. The chain joins TRBV6-4 to TRBJ1-5; no definite D call. The CDR3 runs 13 residues. Germline loops: CDR1 MRHNA, CDR2 SNTAGT. CDR3 coding DNA: TGTGCCAGCGTAACGTATAGCAATAAGCCCCAGCATTTT. Its translation is CASVTYSNKPQHF.

Details on this clonotype: With a far larger clone one base away, a read error is the likely cause. The V call is TRBV6-9, the J call TRBJ1-1; tentatively, D is TRBD1 (5 bases). Germline CDR1 and CDR2: MNHGY and SVAAGI. The CDR3 loop spans 16 amino acids. V was clipped by 3 bases and J by 1 base, with 15 bases between them. CDR3 protein: CASSYPSGAPNTEAFF. The DNA of the CDR3 is TGTGCCAGCAGTTACCCGAGCGGGGCGCCGAACACTGAAGCTTTCTTT.

The table lists this clonotype with many counts. The chain has TRBV6-1 and TRBJ1-4; weak D call: TRBD1 (5 bases). The CDR3 consists of 15 residues. V gave up 6 bases and J gave up 6 bases, with 17 bases separating them. From germline, CDR1 is MNHNS and CDR2 SASEGT. DNA of the CDR3: TGTGCCAGCAGAAAGGATGTCTCAGGGTATGAAAAACTGTTTTTT. Protein sequence: CASRKDVSGYEKLFF.

This chain connects TRBV6-5 to TRBJ1-5; D gene ambiguous. Trimming shortened V by 3 bases and J by 0 bases, and 15 bases separated the two germline ends. Germline V CDR1 and CDR2: MNHEY, SVGAGI. This CDR3 is 17 amino acids long. The CDR3 sequence: CASSYGKATHSNQPQHF. The CDR3 bases are TGTGCCAGCAGTTATGGGAAAGCAACACATAGCAATCAGCCCCAGCATTTT.

This clonotype was found many times. This chain links TRBV6-1 with TRBJ2-5, with D possibly being TRBD2 (6 bases). V was trimmed by 3 bases and J by 5 bases, leaving 10 bases between them. The CDR3 has 13 residues. The germline V gene has CDR1 MNHNS and CDR2 SASEGT. CDR3 bases: TGTGCCAGCAGTGAGGGGGACTGGGAGACCCAGTACTTC. Its protein product is CASSEGDWETQYF.

This clonotype was observed at least ten times. This chain links TRBV18 with TRBJ2-5; the match to TRBD1 covers 8 bases. Trimming cost V 0 bases and J 4 bases; bases outside gene matches: 1. This CDR3 is built from 14 residues. Germline V gives CDR1 KGHSH, CDR2 LQKENI. The CDR3: CASSPPTGGETQYF. The DNA of the CDR3 is TGTGCCAGCTCACCACCCACAGGGGGAGAGACCCAGTACTTC.

This clonotype was observed at least ten times. The chain couples TRBV5-1 to TRBJ2-5; D possibly corresponds to TRBD2 (7 bases). This CDR3 comprises 15 residues. The germline V and J ends were trimmed by 3 bases and 5 bases, with 17 bases remaining between them. Per germline, CDR1 SGHRS and CDR2 YFSETQ. CDR3 nucleotides: TGCGCCAGCAGCTCCCAACCGGGGGGCTTGGAGACCCAGTACTTC. Protein: CASSSQPGGLETQYF.

Points on this clonotype: Possible read error: a much larger clone is one base away. The chain has TRBV24-1 and TRBJ2-1, with 8 bases fitting TRBD1. The germline V gene has CDR1 KGHDR and CDR2 SFDVKD. Unmatched junction bases numbered 21, after V lost 6 bases and J lost 9 bases. The CDR3 contains 18 residues. CDR3 nucleotides: TGTGCCACCAGTAGTCCGACAGGGGCCCTTTTGTCGCACGGTGAGCAGTTCTTC. Translated, it gives CATSSPTGALLSHGEQFF.

This clonotype occurred many times. The chain combines TRBV5-1 with TRBJ2-5; 9 nucleotides line up with TRBD1. This CDR3 is 15 amino acids long. With V trimmed by 4 bases and J by 5 bases, 9 bases remained unmatched. Germline CDR1 reads SGHRS; CDR2 reads YFSETQ. CDR3 amino acids: CASSPSTGGAETQYF. Written as DNA, the CDR3 is TGCGCCAGCAGCCCCTCCACAGGGGGCGCGGAGACCCAGTACTTC.

This clonotype was observed a handful of times. The chain joins TRBV18 to TRBJ1-1, with 7 bases fitting TRBD1. The CDR3 spans 14 residues. Looked up from germline, CDR1 is KGHSH and CDR2 is LQKENI. V dropped 2 bases and J dropped 5; count of bases not matched to a gene: 5. The CDR3 loop reads CASSPSRGKTEAFF. For the CDR3, the DNA is TGTGCCAGCTCACCATCCAGGGGGAAAACTGAAGCTTTCTTT.

The table lists this clonotype with many counts. The chain is built from TRBV7-2 and TRBJ2-3; D ambiguous. Trimming shortened V by 4 bases and J by 1 base, and 3 bases separated the two germline ends. This CDR3 is 12 amino acids long. Looked up from germline, CDR1 is SGHTA and CDR2 is FQGNSA. CDR3 in DNA: TGTGCCAGCAGCTGGGGCACAGATACGCAGTATTTT. This translates into CASSWGTDTQYF. Drawing the rest from reference TRBV7-2 and TRBJ2-3, the complete variable domain is GAGVSQSPSNKVTEKGKDVELRCDPISGHTALYWYRQSLGQGLEFLIYFQGNSAPDKSGLPSDRFSAERTGGSVSTLTIQRTQQEDSAVYLCASSWGTDTQYFGPGTRLTVL.

This clonotype has at least ten counts. The rearrangement links TRBV30 to TRBJ2-7; either TRBD1 or TRBD2 may supply D (5 bases each). There are 13 residues in the CDR3. Germline-derived CDR1 and CDR2 are GTSNPN and SVGIG (reference sequence). V lost 2 bases and J lost 1, with 9 bases in between. As DNA, the CDR3 is TGTGCCTGGAGTCGAGGGGAATCCTACGAGCAGTACTTC. This gives the protein CAWSRGESYEQYF.

This clonotype was seen repeatedly, ten times or more. J is TRBJ2-5 and V is TRBV12-3 or TRBV12-4; 13 bases match TRBD2. The CDR3 has 16 amino acids. The J segment lost 3 bases and the V segment lost 7 bases, leaving 8 bases of the junction unmatched. The CDR3 nucleotides read TGTGCCAGCACTTCCGGAGGGACTAGCGGGGAAGAGACCCAGTACTTC. Its protein product is CASTSGGTSGEETQYF.

This clonotype was recorded at least ten times. The rearrangement links TRBV27 to TRBJ2-2, with 9 bases that match TRBD1. From germline, CDR1 is MNHEY and CDR2 SMNVEV (reference sequence). The CDR3 contains 17 residues. The J segment lost 4 bases and the V segment lost 0 bases, leaving 6 bases of the junction unmatched. CDR3 amino acids: CASSLSSGQGGTGELFF. CDR3 nucleotides: TGTGCCAGCAGTTTATCGTCGGGACAGGGAGGCACCGGGGAGCTGTTTTTT.

Regarding this clonotype: This clone may be a read error of a much larger clone one base away. V usage is TRBV30 and J usage is TRBJ1-6; TRBD1 might be the D (6 bases). The CDR3 has 14 residues. Per germline, CDR1 GTSNPN and CDR2 SVGIG (reference sequence). The chain's CDR3 is CAWKKDSRNSSLHF. The CDR3, as DNA: TGTGCCTGGAAGAAGGACAGCAGGAATTCATCCCTCCACTTT.

The genes are TRBV6-2 or TRBV6-3 and TRBJ1-2, with TRBD1 as a possible D gene (5 bases). The CDR3 loop spans 13 amino acids. Germline V lookup: CDR1 MNHEY, CDR2 SVGEGT. V dropped 4 bases and J dropped 10 bases, with 16 bases sitting between them. The DNA for the CDR3 is TGTGCCAGCAGTTCGCAGGGAATCTATTTCTACACCTTC. Encoded protein: CASSSQGIYFYTF.

This clonotype was observed many times. The chain recombines TRBV2 with TRBJ1-1, with a weak D call TRBD1 (6 bases). Germline assignment: CDR1 SNHLY and CDR2 FYNNEI. This CDR3 has 14 amino acids. Between the trimmed V and J ends, which lost 6 bases and 0 bases, there was a span of 11 bases. CDR3 sequence (DNA): TGTGCCAGCAGCGCCGGGACACTGAACACTGAAGCTTTCTTT. It specifies CASSAGTLNTEAFF.

This clonotype was detected many times. This chain joins TRBV18 and TRBJ1-2, with 9 bases identical to TRBD1. CDR1 and CDR2 from the germline V gene are KGHSH and LQKENI. V lost 1 base to trimming and J lost 3 bases; unmatched junction nucleotides: 3. The CDR3 consists of 15 residues. DNA for the CDR3: TGTGCCAGCTCACCACAGGGACAGGGTGACTATGGCTACACCTTC. Protein sequence: CASSPQGQGDYGYTF. Complete variable domain (other parts from reference TRBV18 and TRBJ1-2): NAGVMQNPRHLVRRRGQEARLRCSPMKGHSHVYWYRQLPEEGLKFMVYLQKENIIDESGMPKERFSAEFPKEGPSILRIQQVVRGDSAAYFCASSPQGQGDYGYTFGSGTRLTVV.

There are many counts of this clonotype. V and J are TRBV7-9 and TRBJ1-1; 7 bases are shared with TRBD1. The CDR3 contains 15 residues. Germline lookup yields CDR1 SEHNR and CDR2 FQNEAQ (reference sequence). J lost 0 bases, V lost 5 bases, and 6 bases had no gene match. The CDR3 protein is CASSPTGPMNTEAFF. CDR3 bases: TGTGCCAGCAGCCCGACAGGGCCCATGAACACTGAAGCTTTCTTT.

This clonotype was counted many times. The chain links TRBV19 to TRBJ2-7; no clear D gene. The CDR3 is made up of 13 amino acids. Trimming left V 4 bases short and J 4 bases short, with 11 bases between. Germline lookup yields CDR1 LNHDA and CDR2 SQIVND (reference sequence). This CDR3 is CASSTQHPYEQYF. CDR3 nucleotides: TGTGCCAGTAGTACTCAGCATCCTTACGAGCAGTACTTC.

This clonotype was seen more than once but under ten times. The rearrangement uses TRBV29-1 and TRBJ2-5; tentatively, D is TRBD2 (6 bases). The CDR3 runs to 12 residues. In germline, CDR1 is SQVTM, CDR2 ANQGSEA. V lost 3 bases and J 7 bases, leaving 12 bases between the germline ends. The CDR3 spells CSVERGPGTQYF. CDR3 sequence (DNA): TGCAGCGTTGAGCGGGGCCCGGGGACCCAGTACTTC.

Ten or more counts support this clonotype. The chain uses TRBV20-1 and TRBJ1-4; TRBD1 is a possible D gene (6 bases). In germline, CDR1 is DFQATT, CDR2 SNEGSKA (reference sequence). Trimming left V 3 bases short and J 8 bases short, with 16 bases between. The CDR3 loop spans 14 amino acids. The CDR3 is CSASLGRGNEKLFF. CDR3 nucleotide sequence: TGCAGTGCTAGTTTGGGAAGGGGGAACGAAAAACTGTTTTTT.